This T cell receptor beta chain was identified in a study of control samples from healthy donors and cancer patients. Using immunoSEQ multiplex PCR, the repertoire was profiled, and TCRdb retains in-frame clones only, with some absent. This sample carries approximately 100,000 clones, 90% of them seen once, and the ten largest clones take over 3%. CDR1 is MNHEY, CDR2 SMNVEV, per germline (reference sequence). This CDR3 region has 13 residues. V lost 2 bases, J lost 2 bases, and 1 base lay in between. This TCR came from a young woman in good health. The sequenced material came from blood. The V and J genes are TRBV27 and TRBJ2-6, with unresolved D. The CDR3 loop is CASSLTGANVLTF. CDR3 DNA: TGTGCCAGCAGTTTAACTGGGGCCAACGTCCTGACTTTC. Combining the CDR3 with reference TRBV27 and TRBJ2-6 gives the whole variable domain EAQVTQNPRYLITVTGKKLTVTCSQNMNHEYMSWYRQDPGLGLRQIYYSMNVEVTDKGDVPEGYKVSRKEKRNFPLILESPSPNQTSLYFCASSLTGANVLTFGAGSRLTVL.